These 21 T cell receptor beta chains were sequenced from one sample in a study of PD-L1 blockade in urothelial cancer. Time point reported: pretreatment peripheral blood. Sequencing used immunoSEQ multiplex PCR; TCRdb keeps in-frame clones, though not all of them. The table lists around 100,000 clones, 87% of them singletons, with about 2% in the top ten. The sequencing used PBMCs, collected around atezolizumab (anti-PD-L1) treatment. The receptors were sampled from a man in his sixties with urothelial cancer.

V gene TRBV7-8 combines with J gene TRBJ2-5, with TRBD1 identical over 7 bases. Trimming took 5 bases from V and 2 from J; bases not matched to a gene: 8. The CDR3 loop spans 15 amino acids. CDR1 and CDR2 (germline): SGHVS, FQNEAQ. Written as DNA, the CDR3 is TGTGCCAGCAGCCCAAGGGACAGAAGTCAAGAGACCCAGTACTTC. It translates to CASSPRDRSQETQYF. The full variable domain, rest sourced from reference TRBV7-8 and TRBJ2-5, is GAGVSQSPRYKVAKRGQDVALRCDPISGHVSLFWYQQALGQGPEFLTYFQNEAQLDKSGLPSDRFFAERPEGSVSTLKIQRTQQEDSAVYLCASSPRDRSQETQYFGPGTRLLVL.

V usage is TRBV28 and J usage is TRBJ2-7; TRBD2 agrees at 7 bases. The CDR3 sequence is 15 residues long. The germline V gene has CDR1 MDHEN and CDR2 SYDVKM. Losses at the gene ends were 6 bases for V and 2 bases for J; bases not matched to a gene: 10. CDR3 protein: CASSSPGRGTYEQYF. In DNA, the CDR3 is TGTGCCAGCAGCTCCCCAGGGAGGGGAACCTACGAGCAGTACTTC. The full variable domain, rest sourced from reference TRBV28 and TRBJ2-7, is DVKVTQSSRYLVKRTGEKVFLECVQDMDHENMFWYRQDPGLGLRLIYFSYDVKMKEKGDIPEGYSVSREKKERFSLILESASTNQTSMYLCASSSPGRGTYEQYFGPGTRLTVT.

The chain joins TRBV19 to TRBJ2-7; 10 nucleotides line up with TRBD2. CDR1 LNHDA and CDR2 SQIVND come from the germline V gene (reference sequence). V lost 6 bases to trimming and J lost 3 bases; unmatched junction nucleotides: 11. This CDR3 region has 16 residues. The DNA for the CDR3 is TGTGCCAGTAGACCGGGGGCTAGCGGGGGACTCTACGAGCAGTACTTC. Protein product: CASRPGASGGLYEQYF. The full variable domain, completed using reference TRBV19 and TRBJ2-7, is DGGITQSPKYLFRKEGQNVTLSCEQNLNHDAMYWYRQDPGQGLRLIYYSQIVNDFQKGDIAEGYSVSREKKESFPLTVTSAQKNPTAFYLCASRPGASGGLYEQYFGPGTRLTVT.

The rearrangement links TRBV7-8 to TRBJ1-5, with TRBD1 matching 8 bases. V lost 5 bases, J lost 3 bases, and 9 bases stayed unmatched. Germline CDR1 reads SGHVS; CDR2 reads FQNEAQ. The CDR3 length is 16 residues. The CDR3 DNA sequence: TGTGCCAGCAGCCGACTCGCAGGGGGCCTCAATCAGCCCCAGCATTTT. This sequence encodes CASSRLAGGLNQPQHF.

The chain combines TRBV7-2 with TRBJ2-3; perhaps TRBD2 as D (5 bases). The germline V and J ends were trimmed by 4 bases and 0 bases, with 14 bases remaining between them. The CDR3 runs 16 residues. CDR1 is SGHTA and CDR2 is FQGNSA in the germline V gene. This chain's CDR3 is CASSWRGGSSTDTQYF. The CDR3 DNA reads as TGTGCCAGCAGCTGGCGAGGCGGGTCTAGCACAGATACGCAGTATTTT.

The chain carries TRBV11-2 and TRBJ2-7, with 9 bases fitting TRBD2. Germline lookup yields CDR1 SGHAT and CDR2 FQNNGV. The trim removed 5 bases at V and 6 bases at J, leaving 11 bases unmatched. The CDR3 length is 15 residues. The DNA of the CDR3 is TGTGCCAGCAGCCCCATAGCGGGGGCCGGGGGCGAGCAGTACTTC. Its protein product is CASSPIAGAGGEQYF.

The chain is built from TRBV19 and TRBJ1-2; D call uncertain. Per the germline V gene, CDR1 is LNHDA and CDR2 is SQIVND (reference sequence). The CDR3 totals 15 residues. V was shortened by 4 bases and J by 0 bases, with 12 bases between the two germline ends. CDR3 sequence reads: CASSNPAGANYGYTF. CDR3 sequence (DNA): TGTGCCAGTAGTAACCCGGCCGGAGCTAACTATGGCTACACCTTC.

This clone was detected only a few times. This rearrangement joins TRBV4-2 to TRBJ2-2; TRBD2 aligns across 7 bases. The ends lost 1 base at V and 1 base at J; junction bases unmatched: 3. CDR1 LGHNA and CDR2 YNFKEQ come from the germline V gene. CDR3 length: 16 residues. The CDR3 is CASSQVVAGNTGELFF. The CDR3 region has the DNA TGTGCCAGCAGCCAAGTCGTAGCGGGGAACACCGGGGAGCTGTTTTTT.

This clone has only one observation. CDR3 sequence reads: CASSPPGRATGELFF. CDR3 sequence (DNA): TGTGCCAGCAGCCCCCCCGGGAGGGCCACCGGGGAGCTGTTTTTT. The gene calls are TRBV5-6 and TRBJ2-2; 8 bases fit TRBD2. CDR3 length equals 15 residues. Germline V gene sequence: CDR1 SGHDT, CDR2 YYEEEE. The V and J ends lost 4 bases and 4 bases, in that order; junction bases with no gene match: 6.

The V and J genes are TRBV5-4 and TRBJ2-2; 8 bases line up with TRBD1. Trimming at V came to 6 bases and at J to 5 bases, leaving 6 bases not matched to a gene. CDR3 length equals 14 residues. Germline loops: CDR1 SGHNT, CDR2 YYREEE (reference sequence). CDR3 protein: CASNLQGATGELFF. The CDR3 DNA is TGTGCCAGCAACCTTCAGGGGGCTACCGGGGAGCTGTTTTTT.

The chain's CDR3 is CAGTLAYGYTF. Here the CDR3 DNA reads TGTGCTGGGACACTCGCGTATGGCTACACCTTC. This chain connects TRBV30 to TRBJ1-2; TRBD1 is a possible D gene (6 bases). The CDR3 runs to 11 residues. CDR1 is GTSNPN and CDR2 is SVGIG in the germline V gene (reference sequence).

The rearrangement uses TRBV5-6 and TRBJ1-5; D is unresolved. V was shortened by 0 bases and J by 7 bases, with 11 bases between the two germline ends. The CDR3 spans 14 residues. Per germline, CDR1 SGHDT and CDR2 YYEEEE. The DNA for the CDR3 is TGTGCCAGCAGCTTGGGCCTGAGTGAGCAGCCCCAGCATTTT. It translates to CASSLGLSEQPQHF.

In DNA, the CDR3 is TGTGCCAGCAGCGTCGGACAGACCGGACAGCCCCAGCATTTT. This translates into CASSVGQTGQPQHF. The chain has TRBV9 and TRBJ1-5, with D perhaps matching TRBD1 (6 bases). The CDR3 has 14 residues. Germline V gives CDR1 SGDLS, CDR2 YYNGEE. V lost 2 bases, J lost 7 bases, and 13 bases lay in between.

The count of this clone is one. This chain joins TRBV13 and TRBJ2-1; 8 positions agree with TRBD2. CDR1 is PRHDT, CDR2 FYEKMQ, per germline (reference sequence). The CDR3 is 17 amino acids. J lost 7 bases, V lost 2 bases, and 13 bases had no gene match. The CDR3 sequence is CASSLKGLGRWGNEQFF. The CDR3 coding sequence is TGTGCCAGCAGCTTAAAGGGACTAGGCCGTTGGGGGAATGAGCAGTTCTTC.

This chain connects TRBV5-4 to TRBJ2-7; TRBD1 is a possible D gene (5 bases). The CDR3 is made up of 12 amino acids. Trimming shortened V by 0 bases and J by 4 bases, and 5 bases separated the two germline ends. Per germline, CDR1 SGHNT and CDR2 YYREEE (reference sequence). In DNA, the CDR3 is TGTGCCAGCAGCTTGGAGGGGTACGAGCAGTACTTC. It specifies CASSLEGYEQYF.

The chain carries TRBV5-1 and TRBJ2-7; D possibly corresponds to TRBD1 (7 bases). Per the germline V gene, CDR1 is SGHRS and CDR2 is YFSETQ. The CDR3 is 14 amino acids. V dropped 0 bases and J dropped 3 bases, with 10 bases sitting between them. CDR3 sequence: CASSLGQGGYEQYF. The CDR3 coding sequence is TGCGCCAGCAGCTTGGGGCAGGGGGGCTACGAGCAGTACTTC.

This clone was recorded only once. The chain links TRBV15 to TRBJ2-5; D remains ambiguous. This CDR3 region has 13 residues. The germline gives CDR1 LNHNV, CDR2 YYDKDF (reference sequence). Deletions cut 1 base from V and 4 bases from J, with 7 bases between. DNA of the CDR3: TGTGCCACCAGCAGAGTCGAGGCAGAGACCCAGTACTTC. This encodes CATSRVEAETQYF.

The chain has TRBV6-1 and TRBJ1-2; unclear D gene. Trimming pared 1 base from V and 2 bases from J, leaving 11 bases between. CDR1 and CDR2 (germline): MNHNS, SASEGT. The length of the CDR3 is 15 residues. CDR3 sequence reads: CASSEDERANYGYTF. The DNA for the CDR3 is TGTGCCAGCAGTGAAGACGAGCGTGCCAACTATGGCTACACCTTC.

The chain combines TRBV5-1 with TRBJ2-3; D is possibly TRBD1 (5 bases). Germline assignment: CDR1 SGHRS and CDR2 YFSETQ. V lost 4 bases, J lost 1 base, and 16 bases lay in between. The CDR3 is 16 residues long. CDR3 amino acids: CASSRQGIPGTDTQYF. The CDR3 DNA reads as TGCGCCAGCAGCCGGCAGGGTATTCCTGGCACAGATACGCAGTATTTT.

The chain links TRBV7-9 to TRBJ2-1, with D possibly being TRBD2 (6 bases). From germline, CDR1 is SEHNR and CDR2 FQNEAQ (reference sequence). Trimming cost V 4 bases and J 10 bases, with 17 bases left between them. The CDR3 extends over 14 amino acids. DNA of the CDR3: TGTGCCAGCAGCTCTCCCTTGATGAGCGGGGAGCAGTTCTTC. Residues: CASSSPLMSGEQFF.

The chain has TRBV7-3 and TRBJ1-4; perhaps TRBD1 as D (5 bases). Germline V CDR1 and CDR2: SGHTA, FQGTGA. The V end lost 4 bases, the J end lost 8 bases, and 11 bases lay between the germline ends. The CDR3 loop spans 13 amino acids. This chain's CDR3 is CASSSGEGEKLFF. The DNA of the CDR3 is TGTGCCAGCAGCTCCGGGGAGGGGGAAAAACTGTTTTTT.